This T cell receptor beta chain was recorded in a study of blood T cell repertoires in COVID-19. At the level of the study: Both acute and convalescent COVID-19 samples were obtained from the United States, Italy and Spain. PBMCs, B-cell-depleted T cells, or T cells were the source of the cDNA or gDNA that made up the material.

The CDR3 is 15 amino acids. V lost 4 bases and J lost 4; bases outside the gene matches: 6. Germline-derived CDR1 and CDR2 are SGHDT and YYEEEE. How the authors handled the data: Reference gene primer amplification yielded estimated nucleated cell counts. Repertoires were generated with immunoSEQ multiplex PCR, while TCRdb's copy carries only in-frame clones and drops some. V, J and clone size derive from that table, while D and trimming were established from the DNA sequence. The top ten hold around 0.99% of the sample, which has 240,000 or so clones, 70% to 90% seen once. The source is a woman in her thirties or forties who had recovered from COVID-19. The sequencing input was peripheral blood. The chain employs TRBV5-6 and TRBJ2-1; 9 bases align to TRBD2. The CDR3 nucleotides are TGTGCCAGCAGCCTACGACTAGCGGTTTACAATGAGCAGTTCTTC. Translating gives CASSLRLAVYNEQFF.